This TCR beta chain was retrieved from a study of T cell responses to AZD1222 COVID-19 vaccine. The V and J ends lost 3 bases and 2 bases respectively, with 7 bases between them. Per the germline V gene, CDR1 is SGHRS and CDR2 is YFSETQ. The CDR3 is made up of 13 amino acids. Of note for this clone: Its antigen is unknown.

Sequencing was performed with immunoSEQ multiplex PCR; in TCRdb, only in-frame clones are kept and a portion is missing. The data show 60,000 to 100,000 clones, with 92% seen just once and roughly 7% held by the top ten. Study-wide points: Regions 160-218 and 743-854 held dominance among vaccine-associated CD4 TCRs, which spanned spike. Spike-specific TCR breadth and depth both grew after two AZD1222 doses. Sampling captured repertoires only after the peak T cell response.

The clonotype comes from an adult in good health. Sequenced material: peripheral blood, taken on day 0 of MenACWY control vaccination. The chain uses TRBV5-1 and TRBJ2-3; D remains unclear. The CDR3 here is CASSSGPTDTQYF. In DNA form, the CDR3 reads TGCGCCAGCAGCTCAGGACCCACAGATACGCAGTATTTT.